The following is a T cell receptor (beta chain) sequence with its context. Antigen: not known. The entry originates in a study of Tregs in tolerant kidney transplant recipients. Notes on the study in general: Expanding Tregs on activated donor B cells appeared to best identify donor-specific TCRbeta clones. The small number of patients limits these findings pending further validation.

Assay used: immunoSEQ multiplex PCR; TCRdb lists only in-frame clones, some missing. The data contain approximately 260,000 clones, 80% to 85% of them singletons. Trimming removed 2 bases from V and 1 base from J; junction bases left unmatched: 3. This CDR3 contains 15 residues. CDR1 is MNHEY and CDR2 is SVGAGI in the germline V gene. Unstimulated regulatory T cells (CD4+CD25+CD127-), CD4+CD25- non-regulatory cells, CD4 and CD8 cells were FACS-sorted from thawed PBMCs. This sequence was found in a human donor in good health. The V gene is TRBV6-5, the J gene TRBJ2-3; 7 nucleotides match TRBD1. The sequenced material came from CD4+ T cells from blood. This CDR3 reads CASSYRDRRTDTQYF. The DNA for the CDR3 is TGTGCCAGCAGTTACAGGGACAGACGCACAGATACGCAGTATTTT.